This T cell receptor (beta chain) was obtained from a study of PD-1 blockade in mismatch repair-deficient tumors. In the study overall: All were previously treated, progressing patients with about 12 mismatch repair-deficient cancer types.

Every patient had mismatch repair deficiency by PCR or immunohistochemistry. The TCR-sequenced patients were a few responders to pembrolizumab. Looked up from germline, CDR1 is MNHNS and CDR2 is SASEGT. V lost 3 bases, J lost 4 bases, and 14 bases stayed unmatched. The CDR3 runs to 18 residues. TCRdb keeps only in-frame clones here, not all; method: immunoSEQ multiplex PCR. The sample holds 100,000 to 150,000 clones, about 88% seen once. The chain joins TRBV6-1 to TRBJ1-4, with 7 bases fitting TRBD1. The specimen comprised peripheral blood, sampled 44 weeks after starting pembrolizumab. This sequence was found in an adult with mismatch repair-deficient cancer. CDR3 residues: CASSDILTGTPSNEKLFF. DNA for the CDR3: TGTGCCAGCAGTGATATTCTGACAGGGACGCCGAGTAATGAAAAACTGTTTTTT.